The entry below describes one TCR beta chain. The data are from a study of T cell changes during pregnancy in multiple sclerosis. Germline V lookup: CDR1 LNHDA, CDR2 SQIVND (reference sequence). This CDR3 region has 14 residues. V was trimmed by 3 bases and J by 5 bases, leaving 10 bases between them. Some clones are missing from TCRdb's copy, which holds only in-frame ones; the method was immunoSEQ multiplex PCR. Of around 88,000 clones in the sample, just over 90% were seen once. The chain uses TRBV19 and TRBJ2-2, with no clear D. This TCR derives from a female donor in good health, enrolled as a control in a pregnancy study. The sequenced sample was peripheral blood, obtained after pregnancy. The CDR3 is CASSILITTGELFF. The CDR3 DNA reads as TGTGCCAGTAGTATCCTAATAACTACCGGGGAGCTGTTTTTT.